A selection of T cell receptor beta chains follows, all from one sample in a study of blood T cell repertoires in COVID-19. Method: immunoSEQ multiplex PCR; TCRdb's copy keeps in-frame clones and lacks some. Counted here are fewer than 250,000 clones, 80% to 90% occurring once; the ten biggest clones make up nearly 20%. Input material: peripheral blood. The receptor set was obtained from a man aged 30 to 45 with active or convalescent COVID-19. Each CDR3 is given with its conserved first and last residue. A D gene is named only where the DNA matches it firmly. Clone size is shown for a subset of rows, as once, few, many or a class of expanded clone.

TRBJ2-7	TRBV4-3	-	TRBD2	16	CASSQDFGASGYEQYF	TGCGCCAGCAGCCAAGACTTTGGGGCTAGCGGCTACGAGCAGTACTTC
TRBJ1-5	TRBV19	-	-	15	CASPRTARVDQPQHF	TGTGCCAGCCCTAGGACAGCTCGGGTGGATCAGCCCCAGCATTTT
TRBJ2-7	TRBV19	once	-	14	CASSISLAGHEQYF	TGTGCCAGTAGTATCTCCCTGGCAGGGCACGAGCAGTACTTC
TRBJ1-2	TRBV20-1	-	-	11	CSAREGAGYTF	TGCAGTGCTAGAGAGGGGGCGGGCTACACCTTC
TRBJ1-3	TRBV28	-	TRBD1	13	CASSSDRGNTIYF	TGTGCCAGCAGTTCGGACAGGGGAAACACCATATATTTT
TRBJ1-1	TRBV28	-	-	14	CASSFSPGNTEAFF	TGTGCCAGCAGTTTCAGCCCAGGGAACACTGAAGCTTTCTTT
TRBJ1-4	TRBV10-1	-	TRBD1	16	CASTKAGTATNEKLFF	TGCGCCAGCACTAAAGCCGGGACAGCAACTAATGAAAAACTGTTTTTT
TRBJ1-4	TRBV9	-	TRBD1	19	CASSVEPIGTGGAGEKLFF	TGTGCCAGCAGCGTAGAACCTATCGGGACAGGGGGCGCGGGTGAAAAACTGTTTTTT
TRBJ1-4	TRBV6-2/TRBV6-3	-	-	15	CASSYPGHNNEKLFF	TGTGCCAGCAGTTACCCCGGACACAATAATGAAAAACTGTTTTTT
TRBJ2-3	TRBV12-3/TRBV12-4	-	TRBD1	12	CASSLGQGPQYF	TGTGCCAGCAGTTTAGGACAGGGGCCGCAGTATTTT
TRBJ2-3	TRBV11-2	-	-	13	CASSGRGTDTQYF	TGTGCCAGCAGCGGCCGGGGCACAGATACGCAGTATTTT
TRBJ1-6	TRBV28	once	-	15	CASSMSLATNSPLHF	TGTGCCAGCAGTATGTCATTGGCCACTAATTCACCCCTCCACTTT
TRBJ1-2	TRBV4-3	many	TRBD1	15	CASSPPGQGYYGYTF	TGCGCCAGCAGCCCACCGGGACAGGGATACTATGGCTACACCTTC
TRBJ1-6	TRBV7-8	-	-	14	CASSLEGHGSPLHF	TGTGCCAGCAGCTTAGAGGGACACGGTTCACCCCTCCACTTT
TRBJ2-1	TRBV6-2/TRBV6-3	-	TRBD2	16	CASSSQLAGDYNEQFF	TGTGCCAGCAGTAGCCAACTAGCGGGGGATTACAATGAGCAGTTCTTC
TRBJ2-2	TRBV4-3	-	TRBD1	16	CASSQDRTGGGGELFF	TGCGCCAGCAGCCAAGATAGGACAGGGGGAGGCGGGGAGCTGTTTTTT
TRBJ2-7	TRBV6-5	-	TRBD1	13	CASSFGAGGWQYF	TGTGCCAGCAGTTTTGGGGCAGGGGGCTGGCAGTACTTC
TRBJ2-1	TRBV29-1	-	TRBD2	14	CSVDGGNSYNEQFF	TGCAGCGTTGACGGGGGGAACTCCTACAATGAGCAGTTCTTC
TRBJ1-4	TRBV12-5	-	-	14	CASPPYREGEKLFF	TGTGCTTCTCCCCCCTACCGGGAGGGGGAAAAACTGTTTTTT
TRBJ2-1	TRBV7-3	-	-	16	CASSLQAGSGYNEQFF	TGTGCCAGCAGCTTACAAGCGGGTTCCGGTTACAATGAGCAGTTCTTC
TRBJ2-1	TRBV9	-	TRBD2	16	CASSLGVAGGANEQFF	TGTGCCAGCAGCCTGGGGGTAGCGGGAGGGGCTAATGAGCAGTTCTTC
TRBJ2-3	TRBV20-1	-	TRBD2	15	CSASTPGLATDTQYF	TGCAGTGCTAGTACTCCGGGACTAGCCACAGATACGCAGTATTTT
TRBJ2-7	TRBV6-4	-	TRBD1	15	CASSAGTGYGYEQYF	TGTGCCAGCAGTGCCGGGACAGGGTACGGCTACGAGCAGTACTTC
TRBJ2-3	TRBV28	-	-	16	CASSLRGSGDTDTQYF	TGTGCCAGCAGTTTACGGGGTAGCGGCGACACAGATACGCAGTATTTT
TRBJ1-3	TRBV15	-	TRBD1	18	CATSRVGLGQRSGNTIYF	TGTGCCACCAGCAGAGTGGGCCTGGGACAGCGCTCTGGAAACACCATATATTTT
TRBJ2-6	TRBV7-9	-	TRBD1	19	CASSRPGTGLGSGANVLTF	TGTGCCAGCAGCCGTCCCGGGACAGGGTTGGGCTCTGGGGCCAACGTCCTGACTTTC
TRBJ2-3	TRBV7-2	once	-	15	CASSSSRQAGDTQYF	TGTGCCAGCAGCTCGTCCCGTCAGGCAGGAGATACGCAGTATTTT
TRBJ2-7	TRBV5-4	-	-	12	CASSLSEGAQYF	TGTGCCAGCAGCTTGTCCGAGGGAGCGCAGTACTTC
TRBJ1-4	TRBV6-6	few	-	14	CASSTDRLAEKLFF	TGTGCCAGCAGTACCGACAGGTTGGCGGAAAAACTGTTTTTT
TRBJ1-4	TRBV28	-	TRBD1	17	CASSLRLRGTALGKLFF	TGTGCCAGCAGTTTACGACTGAGAGGGACAGCCCTTGGGAAACTGTTTTTT
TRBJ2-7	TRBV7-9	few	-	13	CASTLPATDEQYF	TGTGCCAGCACCTTACCGGCGACAGACGAGCAGTACTTC
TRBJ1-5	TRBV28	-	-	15	CASTVFPRGNQPQHF	TGTGCCAGCACGGTGTTTCCCCGGGGCAATCAGCCCCAGCATTTT
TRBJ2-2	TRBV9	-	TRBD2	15	CASTRLAGRTGELFF	TGTGCCAGCACCCGACTAGCGGGACGTACCGGGGAGCTGTTTTTT
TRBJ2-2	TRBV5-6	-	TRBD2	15	CASSLFQRGTGELFF	TGTGCCAGCAGCTTGTTCCAGCGGGGCACCGGGGAGCTGTTTTTT
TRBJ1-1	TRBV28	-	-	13	CASSPTWNTEAFF	TGTGCCAGCAGTCCAACATGGAACACTGAAGCTTTCTTT
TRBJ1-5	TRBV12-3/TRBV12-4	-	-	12	CASSFYNQPQHF	TGTGCCAGCAGTTTTTATAATCAGCCCCAGCATTTT
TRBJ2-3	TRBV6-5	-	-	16	CASSYGSGVGTDTQYF	TGTGCCAGCAGTTACGGGTCCGGGGTGGGCACAGATACGCAGTATTTT
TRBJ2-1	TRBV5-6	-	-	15	CASSLGGFFYNEQFF	TGTGCCAGCAGCTTGGGCGGATTCTTCTACAATGAGCAGTTCTTC
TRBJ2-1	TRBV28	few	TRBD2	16	CASRTPGLAANNEQFF	TGTGCCAGCCGAACACCGGGACTAGCGGCTAACAATGAGCAGTTCTTC
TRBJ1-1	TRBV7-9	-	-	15	CASSFHSVGDTEAFF	TGTGCCAGCAGCTTTCACTCCGTCGGGGACACTGAAGCTTTCTTT
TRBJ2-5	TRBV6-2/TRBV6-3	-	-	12	CASSYPTETQYF	TGTGCCAGCAGTTACCCTACAGAGACCCAGTACTTC
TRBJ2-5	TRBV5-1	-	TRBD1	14	CASSPGQGAGTQYF	TGCGCCAGCAGCCCCGGACAGGGGGCTGGGACCCAGTACTTC
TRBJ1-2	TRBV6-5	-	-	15	CASRDPAGVWYGYTF	TGTGCCAGCAGAGATCCCGCGGGGGTGTGGTATGGCTACACCTTC
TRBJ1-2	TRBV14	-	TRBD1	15	CASSHPTGGGYGYTF	TGTGCCAGCAGTCACCCCACAGGGGGCGGCTATGGCTACACCTTC
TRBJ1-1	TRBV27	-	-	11	CASSLRGEAFF	TGTGCCAGCAGTTTACGCGGGGAAGCTTTCTTT
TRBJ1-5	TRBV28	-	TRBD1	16	CASRASGGSSNQPQHF	TGTGCCAGCAGGGCGTCAGGGGGTTCTAGCAATCAGCCCCAGCATTTT
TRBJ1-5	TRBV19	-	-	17	CASSIAAGGNSNQPQHF	TGTGCCAGTAGTATCGCAGCGGGGGGGAATAGCAATCAGCCCCAGCATTTT
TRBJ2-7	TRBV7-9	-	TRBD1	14	CASSPRDRGYEQYF	TGTGCCAGCAGCCCCCGGGACAGAGGCTACGAGCAGTACTTC
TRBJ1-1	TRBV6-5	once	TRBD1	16	CASSYSIQGRPVRCFF	TGTGCCAGCAGTTACTCGATACAGGGGCGGCCGGTTAGGTGTTTCTTT
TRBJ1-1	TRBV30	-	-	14	CAWIHYRGHLEAFF	TGTGCCTGGATCCACTACCGGGGACACCTTGAAGCTTTCTTT
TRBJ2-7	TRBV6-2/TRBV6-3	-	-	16	CASSYSGDSRSYEQYF	TGTGCCAGCAGTTACTCGGGGGACTCCCGCTCCTACGAGCAGTACTTC
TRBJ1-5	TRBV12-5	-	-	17	CASGGGDPQGCNQPQHF	TGTGCTAGTGGTGGAGGGGACCCTCAGGGTTGCAATCAGCCCCAGCATTTT
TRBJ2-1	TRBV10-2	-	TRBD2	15	CASSLLAGGNNEQFF	TGCGCCAGCAGTTTACTAGCGGGGGGGAACAATGAGCAGTTCTTC
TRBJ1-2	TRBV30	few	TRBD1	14	CAWRLGQGGRGYTF	TGTGCCTGGAGACTAGGACAGGGGGGAAGGGGCTACACCTTC
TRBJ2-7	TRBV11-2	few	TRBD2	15	CASGTNPSGIYEQYF	TGTGCCAGCGGCACGAATCCTAGCGGGATCTACGAGCAGTACTTC
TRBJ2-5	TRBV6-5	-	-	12	CASSRTPETQYF	TGTGCCAGCAGCCGGACTCCCGAGACCCAGTACTTC
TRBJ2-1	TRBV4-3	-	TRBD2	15	CASSQAPGTSNEQFF	TGCGCCAGCAGCCAAGCCCCCGGGACTAGCAATGAGCAGTTCTTC